The 3 T cell receptor beta chains below come from one sample, sequenced in a study of Ad26.COV2.S vaccination and SARS-CoV-2 variants. This table comes from immunoSEQ multiplex PCR, and its TCRdb copy is limited to in-frame clones, with some not included. This table holds about 500,000 clones, 89% found once. Treatment noted: 15 to 20 received Ad26.COV2.S at low or high dose, single or two shots; 5 received placebo; per-sample allocation not given. Samples were taken on day 63 after the first vaccine or placebo injection. Sample: peripheral blood, taken in a trial of Ad26.COV2.S vaccine versus placebo. The receptors stem from a person aged 18 to 65 who received the Ad26.COV2.S COVID-19 vaccine or a placebo.

The chain is built from TRBV7-2 and TRBJ2-2, with 8 bases that match TRBD1. Germline trimming cut 5 bases from V and 0 bases from J; bases unmatched to any gene: 5. This CDR3 comprises 16 residues. Germline CDR1 and CDR2: SGHTA and FQGNSA. CDR3 nucleotide sequence: TGTGCCAGCAGCGTGACAGGGGCCCCGAACACCGGGGAGCTGTTTTTT. Residues: CASSVTGAPNTGELFF.

The chain is built from TRBV3-1 (or the pseudogene TRBV3-2) and TRBJ1-1; weak D call: TRBD1 (6 bases). CDR3 length: 14 amino acids. Trimming shortened V by 2 bases and J by 4 bases, and 11 bases separated the two germline ends. CDR1 is LGHDT, CDR2 YNNKEL, per germline (reference sequence). CDR3 sequence reads: CASSQIRGSTEAFF. The CDR3 DNA reads TGTGCCAGCAGCCAAATCAGGGGAAGCACTGAAGCTTTCTTT.

This chain connects TRBV6-5 to TRBJ1-1; D gene uncertain. V lost 4 bases and J lost 11, with 14 bases in between. CDR1 is MNHEY, CDR2 SVGAGI, per germline. This CDR3 spans 12 amino acids. The CDR3 region has the DNA TGTGCCAGCAGTTTAGGGCCCGGCGAGGCTTTCTTT. Amino acids: CASSLGPGEAFF.